The entry below gives a single T cell receptor beta chain sequence along with its context. The source of the sample is a study of cytomegalovirus exposure and HLA in healthy donors. The PCR ran on 60 Vbeta and 13 Jbeta primers. Profiled with immunoSEQ multiplex PCR; TCRdb holds only in-frame clones, not every one. In the table there are about 130,000 clones, about 80% of which are singletons. In germline, CDR1 is MNHNS, CDR2 SASEGT. CDR3 size: 15 residues. V lost 6 bases and J 7 bases, leaving 16 bases between the germline ends. The V call is TRBV6-1, the J call TRBJ1-6; a weak D match, TRBD1 (6 bases). The sequence came from a man in his fifties in good health and CMV-seronegative. The sequenced material came from PBMCs. Written as DNA, the CDR3 is TGTGCCAGCAGAAGGACTGGGGGCATCAATTCACCCCTCCACTTT. Translated, it gives CASRRTGGINSPLHF.